The T cell receptor (beta chain) under discussion was sequenced for a study of a mutant IDH1 vaccine in newly diagnosed glioma. Study summary: Onset of vaccination occurred 4-6 weeks following radiotherapy alone, or with temozolomide cycles. Patients previously underwent radiotherapy, temozolomide, or both, and most underwent both. Of the patients given treatment, approximately 60% were male and about 40% were female, and a mean age of around 41 years was recorded.

Profiling relied on immunoSEQ multiplex PCR, and the TCRdb table lists in-frame clones only, not all of them. Seen here are about 38,000 clones, approximately 80% observed once, and the top ten hold around 5.5%. Points on this clone: Its antigen is as yet unknown.

Germline V CDR1 and CDR2: MNHEY, SVGAGI. After removal of 5 bases from V and 2 bases from J, the junction contained 6 bases not matched to a gene. This CDR3 is built from 15 residues. Time point noted: week 5, during vaccination. Vaccine doses each comprised 300 ug of mutant IDH1 20-mer peptide, with topical imiquimod. Sample: PBMCs, taken from a glioma patient whose treatment included an IDH1 peptide vaccine. V gene TRBV6-5 combines with J gene TRBJ1-3, with 7 bases that match TRBD1. This sequence was found in a man in his forties with glioma. The CDR3 sequence is CASSPSGGAGNTIYF. CDR3 nucleotides: TGTGCCAGCAGTCCGTCAGGGGGAGCTGGAAACACCATATATTTT.